This T cell receptor (beta chain) was documented in a study of response to subunit inactivated influenza vaccine (dated by TCRdb to 2016 to 2018). Study-wide context: The study used deep quantitative T cell receptor repertoire profiling to track responses to a trivalent subunit inactivated influenza vaccine. Overall study results and their limits: According to the authors, only a limited number of new T cells may be recruited by each seasonal influenza vaccination.

The receptor library was made with RT-PCR. Instrument used: Illumina HiSeq 2500. The public reads were reanalyzed by TCRdb: fastp trimming at Q25, MiXCR alignment, in-frame beta chains only. Rows are unified per CDR3 protein, each entry keeping the most common DNA and genes. Counted in this sample were a few hundred thousand distinct CDR3 sequences; around 9.9% of them appeared once. The biggest ten clones account for 9.5% to 15% of the sample. The intended sense of this specimen's time point label: 45 days after influenza vaccine administration. Between the V and J ends, shortened by 6 bases and 0 bases respectively, the junction contains 9 bases. The germline V gene (reference sequence) sets CDR1 to MNHNY and CDR2 to SVGAGI. From the cysteine through the phenylalanine, the CDR3 covers 13 amino acids. CDR3 DNA is the only sequence kept; it has 39 bases, read in frame from the first base. Of note for this clonotype: No antigen is known for it. It has no much larger one-base neighbor in the sample; base qualities were not kept.

The TCR comes from a man aged 50 to 59 who received an inactivated influenza vaccine. Donor details come from another sample of the same person, matched by shared clones. Specimen: PBMCs from blood, collected more than 35 days after vaccination. The chain links TRBV6-6 with TRBJ2-7; no confident D gene assignment can be made. The DNA sequence is as follows: TGTGCCAGCAGGCCGGGCAGCTCCTACGAGCAGTACTTC. Its translation reads: CASRPGSSYEQYF.